The subject of this entry is one T cell receptor beta chain. A junction end diverges from the germline sequence, so it may reflect a read error. The data were taken from a study of blood T cell repertoires in COVID-19. About the study: Samples came from the United States, Italy and Spain, spanning acute and convalescent COVID-19. From T cells, B-cell-depleted T cells, or PBMCs came the material, which was cDNA or gDNA.

Germline V gives CDR1 SGHTA, CDR2 FQGTGA. This CDR3 comprises 13 residues. Authors' data handling: Researchers report that nucleated cell counts were estimated from reference gene primer amplification. Using immunoSEQ multiplex PCR, the repertoire was profiled, and TCRdb retains in-frame clones only, with some absent. V and J calls and clone size are as listed in that table; D and trimming were resolved from the DNA. The sample records 29,000 or so clones, roughly 65% being singletons. The source of this sequence is a human donor in a cohort sampled during active COVID-19. Sequenced sample: peripheral blood. The rearrangement links TRBV7-3 to TRBJ2-2; D possibly corresponds to TRBD2 (5 bases). The CDR3 reads CASRDGNAGELFF. The CDR3 DNA reads as TGTGCCAGCAGGGACGGGAACGCCGGGGAGCTGTTTTTT.